This entry concerns a single T cell receptor beta chain. Its antigen is as yet unknown. The germline V gene has CDR1 MGHDK and CDR2 SYGVNS. CDR3 size: 12 residues. Trimming left V 2 bases short and J 9 bases short, with 8 bases between. The entirety of the isolated RNA underwent reverse transcription, so expressed TCRB transcripts were sequenced. Only in-frame clones appear in the TCRdb table, and some are missing; sequencing was by immunoSEQ multiplex PCR. The sample lists hundreds of thousands of clones, roughly an eighth occurring once. The sample comes from a study of beta chain features in type 1 diabetes. Broader study findings: The analysis here could not establish whether HLA type shapes TCRB rearrangement. Type 1 diabetes patients had moderately but significantly shorter TCRB CDR3s in all four CD4+ subsets.

The specimen sequenced was naive CD4+ T cells from blood. This receptor was taken from a man between 18 and 35 years old with type 1 diabetes. The rearrangement uses TRBV25-1 and TRBJ2-1; D remains ambiguous. CDR3 amino acids: CASSELFTEQFF. The CDR3 nucleotides are TGTGCCAGCAGTGAACTTTTTACTGAGCAGTTCTTC.